There are a few counts of the clone carrying this T cell receptor beta chain. This sample was included in a study of cytomegalovirus exposure and HLA in healthy donors. The CDR3 loop spans 16 amino acids. Germline assignment: CDR1 SGHRS and CDR2 YFSETQ. The V end lost 0 bases, the J end lost 0 bases, and 12 bases lay between the germline ends. PCR employed 60 Vbeta and 13 Jbeta primers. Profiled with immunoSEQ multiplex PCR; TCRdb holds only in-frame clones, not every one. The profile shows roughly 130,000 clones, about 8.5% of them singletons. The V gene is TRBV5-1, the J gene TRBJ1-1; D not resolved. Material: PBMCs. The clonotype originates from a man aged 35-49 years in good health and CMV-seronegative. The CDR3 sequence is CASSLEYGEVNTEAFF. DNA for the CDR3: TGCGCCAGCAGCTTGGAGTATGGGGAGGTGAACACTGAAGCTTTCTTT.